These 11 T cell receptor beta chains were sequenced from one sample in a study of cytomegalovirus exposure and HLA in healthy donors. PCR was performed using 60 Vbeta and 13 Jbeta primers. Data came from immunoSEQ multiplex PCR; TCRdb stores just in-frame clones and leaves some out. The sample shows roughly 130,000 clones, about 76% of them seen only once. Sequenced sample: PBMCs. These receptor sequences come from a man in his forties or fifties in good health and CMV-seropositive.

The V gene is TRBV19, the J gene TRBJ2-1, with 10 bases matching TRBD1. The ends lost 3 bases at V and 8 bases at J; junction bases unmatched: 7. This CDR3 has 15 amino acids. Germline V gene lookup returns CDR1 LNHDA and CDR2 SQIVND (reference sequence). CDR3: CASSIRDRGFDEQFF. The DNA for the CDR3 is TGTGCCAGTAGTATCCGGGACAGGGGTTTTGATGAGCAGTTCTTC.

This chain connects TRBV19 to TRBJ1-5; 8 nucleotides match TRBD1. The junction had 6 bases not matched to a gene; V was cut back by 6 bases and J by 5 bases. The CDR3 length is 14 residues. Germline CDR1 reads LNHDA; CDR2 reads SQIVND (reference sequence). The CDR3 coding sequence is TGTGCCAGTAGAAGGGGGACAGGTCATCAGCCCCAGCATTTT. Protein sequence: CASRRGTGHQPQHF. The full variable domain, rest sourced from reference TRBV19 and TRBJ1-5, is DGGITQSPKYLFRKEGQNVTLSCEQNLNHDAMYWYRQDPGQGLRLIYYSQIVNDFQKGDIAEGYSVSREKKESFPLTVTSAQKNPTAFYLCASRRGTGHQPQHFGDGTRLSIL.

This clone was recorded a few times. The chain joins TRBV2 to TRBJ1-2, with D possibly TRBD1 on 5 matching bases. Germline CDR1 SNHLY, CDR2 FYNNEI. Deletions cut 4 bases from V and 7 bases from J, with 16 bases between. This CDR3 comprises 14 residues. The CDR3 loop is CASSGNGGIGGYTF. The CDR3 bases are TGTGCCAGCAGTGGGAACGGGGGAATAGGTGGCTACACCTTC.

The rearrangement joins TRBV5-4 to TRBJ2-2; TRBD1 agrees at 9 bases. Trimming at V came to 4 bases and at J to 1 base, leaving 5 bases not matched to a gene. The CDR3 runs to 16 residues. Germline loops: CDR1 SGHNT, CDR2 YYREEE (reference sequence). The CDR3 DNA reads TGTGCCAGCAGCCTCGGACAGGGGATGAACACCGGGGAGCTGTTTTTT. It yields the protein CASSLGQGMNTGELFF.

This clone occurred a few times. The chain employs TRBV30 and TRBJ1-4; D is ambiguous. CDR1 is GTSNPN and CDR2 is SVGIG in the germline V gene (reference sequence). Trimming pared 2 bases from V and 7 bases from J, leaving 17 bases between. The CDR3 is 15 amino acids. The CDR3 region has the DNA TGTGCCTGGAGTTGGCGGGAGGGAGGCGTTGAAAAACTGTTTTTT. Translation gives CAWSWREGGVEKLFF.

V gene TRBV7-9 combines with J gene TRBJ2-3; D perhaps matches TRBD2 (6 bases). Looked up from germline, CDR1 is SEHNR and CDR2 is FQNEAQ (reference sequence). The length of the CDR3 is 17 residues. Trimming shortened V by 2 bases and J by 0 bases, and 15 bases separated the two germline ends. For the CDR3, the DNA is TGTGCCAGCAGCTTATTGCCCGCGGGGATTAGCACAGATACGCAGTATTTT. It codes for CASSLLPAGISTDTQYF.

V is TRBV7-9 and J is TRBJ2-1; 7 nucleotides line up with TRBD1. V lost 2 bases to trimming and J lost 0 bases; unmatched junction nucleotides: 4. CDR1 is SEHNR and CDR2 is FQNEAQ in the germline V gene (reference sequence). The length of the CDR3 is 16 residues. CDR3 in amino acids: CASSLRGGDSYNEQFF. CDR3 DNA: TGTGCCAGCAGCTTAAGAGGGGGCGACTCCTACAATGAGCAGTTCTTC.

This clone qualifies as medium-sized. This chain uses TRBV28 with TRBJ1-1; D unclear. V gave up 6 bases and J gave up 8 bases, with 10 bases separating them. The germline gives CDR1 MDHEN, CDR2 SYDVKM. The CDR3 loop spans 11 amino acids. This chain's CDR3 is CASSRGLEAFF. The CDR3 nucleotides read TGTGCCAGCAGCCGGGGATTAGAAGCTTTCTTT.

The chain has TRBV9 and TRBJ2-7; D possibly corresponds to TRBD1 (5 bases). V shed 0 bases and J shed 3 bases, with 10 bases lying between them. CDR3 length: 14 residues. Germline lookup yields CDR1 SGDLS and CDR2 YYNGEE. In DNA, the CDR3 is TGTGCCAGCAGCGTAGCTCAGGGTAGCTACGAGCAGTACTTC. This translates into CASSVAQGSYEQYF.

This clone occurred once. The chain recombines TRBV29-1 with TRBJ1-1, with TRBD1 matching 8 bases. The germline V gene has CDR1 SQVTM and CDR2 ANQGSEA. CDR3 length equals 12 residues. After removal of 8 bases from V and 4 bases from J, the junction contained 6 bases not matched to a gene. The chain's CDR3 is CSSGQGGTEAFF. The CDR3 nucleotides are TGCAGCTCTGGACAGGGAGGCACTGAAGCTTTCTTT.

This chain links TRBV18 with TRBJ2-1; 10 bases are shared with TRBD2. Germline V gene lookup returns CDR1 KGHSH and CDR2 LQKENI. CDR3 length: 12 amino acids. V lost 6 bases to trimming and J lost 8 bases; unmatched junction nucleotides: 1. CDR3 loop: CASSGTSDEQFF. The CDR3, as DNA: TGTGCCAGCTCCGGGACTAGCGATGAGCAGTTCTTC.